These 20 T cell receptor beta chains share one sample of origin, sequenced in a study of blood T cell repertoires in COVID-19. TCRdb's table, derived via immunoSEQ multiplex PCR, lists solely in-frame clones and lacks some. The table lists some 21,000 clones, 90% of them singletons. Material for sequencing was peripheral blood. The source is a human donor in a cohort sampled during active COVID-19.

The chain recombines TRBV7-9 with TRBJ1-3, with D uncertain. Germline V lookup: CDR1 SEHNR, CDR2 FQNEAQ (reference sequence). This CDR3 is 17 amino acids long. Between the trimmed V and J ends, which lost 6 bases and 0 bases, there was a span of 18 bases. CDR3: CASSPGFYSASGNTIYF. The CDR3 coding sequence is TGTGCCAGCAGTCCGGGGTTCTACTCGGCCTCTGGAAACACCATATATTTT.

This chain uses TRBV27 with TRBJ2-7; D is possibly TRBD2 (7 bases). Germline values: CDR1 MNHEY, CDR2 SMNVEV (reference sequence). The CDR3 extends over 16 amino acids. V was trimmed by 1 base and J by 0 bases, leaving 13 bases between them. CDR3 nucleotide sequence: TGTGCCAGCAGTTTATTAACAGGGACTACCTCCTACGAGCAGTACTTC. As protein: CASSLLTGTTSYEQYF.

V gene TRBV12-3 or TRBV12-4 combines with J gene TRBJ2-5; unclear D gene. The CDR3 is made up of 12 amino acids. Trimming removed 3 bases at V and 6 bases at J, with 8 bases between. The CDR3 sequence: CASSLGLKTQYF. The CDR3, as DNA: TGTGCCAGCAGTTTGGGCCTGAAGACCCAGTACTTC.

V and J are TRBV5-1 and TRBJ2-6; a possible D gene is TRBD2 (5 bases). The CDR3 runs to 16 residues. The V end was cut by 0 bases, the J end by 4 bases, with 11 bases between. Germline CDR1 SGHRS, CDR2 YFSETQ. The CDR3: CASSLAPGSGANVLTF. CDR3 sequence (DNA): TGCGCCAGCAGCTTGGCCCCGGGGAGCGGGGCCAACGTCCTGACTTTC.

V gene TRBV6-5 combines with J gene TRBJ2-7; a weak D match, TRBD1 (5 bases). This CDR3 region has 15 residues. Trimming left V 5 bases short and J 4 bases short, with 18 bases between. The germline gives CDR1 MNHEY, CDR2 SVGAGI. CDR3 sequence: CASSHGFGALYEQYF. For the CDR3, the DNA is TGTGCCAGCAGTCACGGGTTTGGGGCCCTATACGAGCAGTACTTC.

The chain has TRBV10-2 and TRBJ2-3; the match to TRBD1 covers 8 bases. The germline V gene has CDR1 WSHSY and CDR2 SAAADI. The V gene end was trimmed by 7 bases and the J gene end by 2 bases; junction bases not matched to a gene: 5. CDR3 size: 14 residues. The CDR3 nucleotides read TGCGCCAGCAACCAGGACAGGGACACAGATACGCAGTATTTT. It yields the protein CASNQDRDTDTQYF.

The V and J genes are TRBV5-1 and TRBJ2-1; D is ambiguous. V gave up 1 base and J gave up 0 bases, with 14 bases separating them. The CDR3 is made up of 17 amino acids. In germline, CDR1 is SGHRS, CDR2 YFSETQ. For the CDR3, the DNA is TGCGCCAGCAGCTTGTTTACCGCTCGGAGCTCCTACAATGAGCAGTTCTTC. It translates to CASSLFTARSSYNEQFF.

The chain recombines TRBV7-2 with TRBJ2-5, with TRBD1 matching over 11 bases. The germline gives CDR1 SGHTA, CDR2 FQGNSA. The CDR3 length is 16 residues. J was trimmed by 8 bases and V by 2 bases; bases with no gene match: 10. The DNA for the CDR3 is TGTGCCAGCAGCTTAATGTCCCGGGACAGGGGGGGTACCCAGTACTTC. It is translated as CASSLMSRDRGGTQYF. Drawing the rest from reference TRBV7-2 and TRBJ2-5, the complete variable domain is GAGVSQSPSNKVTEKGKDVELRCDPISGHTALYWYRQSLGQGLEFLIYFQGNSAPDKSGLPSDRFSAERTGGSVSTLTIQRTQQEDSAVYLCASSLMSRDRGGTQYFGPGTRLLVL.

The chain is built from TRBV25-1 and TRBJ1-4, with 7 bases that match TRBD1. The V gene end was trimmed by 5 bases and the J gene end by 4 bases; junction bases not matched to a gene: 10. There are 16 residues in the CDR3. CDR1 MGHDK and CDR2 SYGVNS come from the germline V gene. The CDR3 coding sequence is TGTGCCAGCAGTTTCACCGGGACAGCTTTTAATGAAAAACTGTTTTTT. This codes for CASSFTGTAFNEKLFF.

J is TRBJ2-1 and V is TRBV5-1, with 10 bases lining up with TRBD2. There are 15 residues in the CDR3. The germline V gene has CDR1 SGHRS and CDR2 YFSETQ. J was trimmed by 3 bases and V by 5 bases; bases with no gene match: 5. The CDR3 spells CASRWSGGDYNEQFF. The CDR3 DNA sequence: TGCGCCAGCAGATGGAGCGGGGGGGACTACAATGAGCAGTTCTTC.

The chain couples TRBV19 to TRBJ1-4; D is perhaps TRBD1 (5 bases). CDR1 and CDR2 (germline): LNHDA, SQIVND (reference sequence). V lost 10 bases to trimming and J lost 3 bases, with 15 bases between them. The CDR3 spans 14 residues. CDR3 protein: CATTRGAANEKLFF. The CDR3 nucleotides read TGTGCCACCACGCGTGGGGCGGCTAATGAAAAACTGTTTTTT.

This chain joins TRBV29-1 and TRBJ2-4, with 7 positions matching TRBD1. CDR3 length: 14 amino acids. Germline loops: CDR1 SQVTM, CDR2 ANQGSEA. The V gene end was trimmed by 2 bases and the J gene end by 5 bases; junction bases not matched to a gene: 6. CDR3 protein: CSVERGQNENIQYF. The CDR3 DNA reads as TGCAGCGTTGAAAGGGGGCAGAACGAAAACATTCAGTACTTC. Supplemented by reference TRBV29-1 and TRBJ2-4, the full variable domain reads SAVISQKPSRDICQRGTSLTIQCQVDSQVTMMFWYRQQPGQSLTLIATANQGSEATYESGFVIDKFPISRPNLTFSTLTVSNMSPEDSSIYLCSVERGQNENIQYFGAGTRLSVL.

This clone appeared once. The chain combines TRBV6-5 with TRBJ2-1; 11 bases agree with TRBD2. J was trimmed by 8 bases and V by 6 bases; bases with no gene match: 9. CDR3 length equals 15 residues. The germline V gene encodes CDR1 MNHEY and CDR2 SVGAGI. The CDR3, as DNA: TGTGCCAGCAGAATAGCGGGGGGGCATGTCTATGAGCAGTTCTTC. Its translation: CASRIAGGHVYEQFF.

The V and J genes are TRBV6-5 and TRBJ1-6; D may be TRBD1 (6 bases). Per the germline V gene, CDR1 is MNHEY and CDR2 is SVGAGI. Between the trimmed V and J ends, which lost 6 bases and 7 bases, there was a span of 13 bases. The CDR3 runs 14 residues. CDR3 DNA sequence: TGTGCCAGCAGGCGTCGGGACAACAATTCACCCCTCCACTTT. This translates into CASRRRDNNSPLHF.

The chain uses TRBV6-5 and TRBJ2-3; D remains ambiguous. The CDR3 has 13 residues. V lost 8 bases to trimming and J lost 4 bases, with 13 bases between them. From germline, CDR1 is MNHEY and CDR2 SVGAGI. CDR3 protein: CASGELLADTQYF. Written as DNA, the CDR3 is TGTGCCAGCGGAGAACTGTTAGCAGATACGCAGTATTTT.

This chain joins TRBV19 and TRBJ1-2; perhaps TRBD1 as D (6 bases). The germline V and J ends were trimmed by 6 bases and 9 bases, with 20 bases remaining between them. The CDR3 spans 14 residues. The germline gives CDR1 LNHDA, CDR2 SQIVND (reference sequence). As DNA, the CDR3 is TGTGCCAGTAGGGCCTTGGGGGCCAGTAAGCGCTACACCTTC. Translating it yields CASRALGASKRYTF.

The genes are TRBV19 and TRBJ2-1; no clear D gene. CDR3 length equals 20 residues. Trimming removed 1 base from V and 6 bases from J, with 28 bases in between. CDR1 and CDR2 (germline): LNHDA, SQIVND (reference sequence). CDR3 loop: CASSIAGIQLSPWRGNEQFF. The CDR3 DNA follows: TGTGCCAGTAGTATAGCGGGTATTCAGCTGAGCCCCTGGCGAGGCAATGAGCAGTTCTTC.

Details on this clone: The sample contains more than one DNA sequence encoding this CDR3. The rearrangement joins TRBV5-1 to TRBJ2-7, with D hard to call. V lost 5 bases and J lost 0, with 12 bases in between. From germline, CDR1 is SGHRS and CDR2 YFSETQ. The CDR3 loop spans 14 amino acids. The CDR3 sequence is CASSSTTSSYEQYF. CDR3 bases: TGCGCCAGCAGTTCTACTACCTCCTCCTACGAGCAGTACTTC.

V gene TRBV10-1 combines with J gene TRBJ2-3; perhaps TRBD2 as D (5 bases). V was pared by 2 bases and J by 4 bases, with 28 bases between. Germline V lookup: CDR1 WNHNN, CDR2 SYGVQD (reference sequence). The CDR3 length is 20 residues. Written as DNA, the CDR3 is TGCGCCAGCAGTGAGCCAAACGCGGGCCGAGAGGGTTTCGGCCCAGATACGCAGTATTTT. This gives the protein CASSEPNAGREGFGPDTQYF.

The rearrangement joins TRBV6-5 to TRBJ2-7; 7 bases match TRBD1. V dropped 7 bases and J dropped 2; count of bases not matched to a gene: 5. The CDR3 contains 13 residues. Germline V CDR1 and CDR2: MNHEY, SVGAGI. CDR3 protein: CASTPTGTYEQYF. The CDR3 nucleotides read TGTGCCAGCACACCGACAGGGACCTACGAGCAGTACTTC.